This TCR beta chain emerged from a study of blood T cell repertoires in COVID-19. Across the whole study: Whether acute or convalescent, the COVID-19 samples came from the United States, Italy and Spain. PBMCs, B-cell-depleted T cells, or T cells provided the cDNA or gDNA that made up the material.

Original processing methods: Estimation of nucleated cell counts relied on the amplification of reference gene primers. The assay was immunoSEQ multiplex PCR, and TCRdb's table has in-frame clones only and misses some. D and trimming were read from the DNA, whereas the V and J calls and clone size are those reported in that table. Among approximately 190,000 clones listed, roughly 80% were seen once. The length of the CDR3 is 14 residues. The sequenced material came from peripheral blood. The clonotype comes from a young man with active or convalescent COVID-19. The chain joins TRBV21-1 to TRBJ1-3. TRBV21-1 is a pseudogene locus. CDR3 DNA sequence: TGTGCCAACCGCGGGCGCGTCTCTGGAAACACCATATATTTT. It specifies CANRGRVSGNTIYF.